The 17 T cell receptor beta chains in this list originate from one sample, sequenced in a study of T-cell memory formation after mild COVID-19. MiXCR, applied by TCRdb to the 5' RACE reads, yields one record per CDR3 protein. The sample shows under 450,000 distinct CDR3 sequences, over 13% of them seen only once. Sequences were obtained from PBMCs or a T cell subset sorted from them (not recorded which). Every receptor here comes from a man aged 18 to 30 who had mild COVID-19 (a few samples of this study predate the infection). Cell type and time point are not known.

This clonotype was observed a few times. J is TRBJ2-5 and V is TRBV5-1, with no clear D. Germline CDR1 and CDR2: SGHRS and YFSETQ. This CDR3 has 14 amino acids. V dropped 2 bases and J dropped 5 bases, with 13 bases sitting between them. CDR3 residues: CASSLLQPVETQYF. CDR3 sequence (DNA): TGCGCCAGCAGCTTACTCCAGCCAGTCGAGACCCAGTACTTC.

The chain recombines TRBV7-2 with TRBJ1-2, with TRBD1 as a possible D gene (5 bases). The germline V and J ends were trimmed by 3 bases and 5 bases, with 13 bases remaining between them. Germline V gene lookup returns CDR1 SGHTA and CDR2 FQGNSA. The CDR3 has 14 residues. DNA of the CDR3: TGTGCCAGCAGCTTTGGCCCAGGGTTGTATGGCTACACCTTC. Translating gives CASSFGPGLYGYTF.

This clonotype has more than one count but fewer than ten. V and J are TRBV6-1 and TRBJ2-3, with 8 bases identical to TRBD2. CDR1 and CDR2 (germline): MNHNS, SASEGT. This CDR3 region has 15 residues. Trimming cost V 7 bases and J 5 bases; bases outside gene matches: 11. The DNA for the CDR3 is TGTGCCAGCATGTTATACGGGGGGGCAGTAGATACGCAGTATTTT. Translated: CASMLYGGAVDTQYF.

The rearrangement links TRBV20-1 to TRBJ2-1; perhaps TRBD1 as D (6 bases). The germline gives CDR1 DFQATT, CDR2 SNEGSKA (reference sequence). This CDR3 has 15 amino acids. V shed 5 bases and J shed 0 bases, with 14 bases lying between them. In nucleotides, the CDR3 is TGCAGTGCTTCCCAACGACAGGTCTCCTACAATGAGCAGTTCTTC. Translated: CSASQRQVSYNEQFF.

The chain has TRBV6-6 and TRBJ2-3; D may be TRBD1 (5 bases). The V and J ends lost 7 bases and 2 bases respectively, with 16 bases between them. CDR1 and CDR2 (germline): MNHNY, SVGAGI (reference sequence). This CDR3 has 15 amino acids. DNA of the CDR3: TGTGCCAGCACCAACCACAGGCCATACACAGATACGCAGTATTTT. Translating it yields CASTNHRPYTDTQYF.

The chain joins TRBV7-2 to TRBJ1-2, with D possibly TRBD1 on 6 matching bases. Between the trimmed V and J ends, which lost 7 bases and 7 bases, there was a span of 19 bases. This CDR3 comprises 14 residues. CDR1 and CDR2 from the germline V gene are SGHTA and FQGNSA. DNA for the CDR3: TGTGCCAGCACCCCGGACAGCCCGGGACCTGGCTACACCTTC. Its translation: CASTPDSPGPGYTF.

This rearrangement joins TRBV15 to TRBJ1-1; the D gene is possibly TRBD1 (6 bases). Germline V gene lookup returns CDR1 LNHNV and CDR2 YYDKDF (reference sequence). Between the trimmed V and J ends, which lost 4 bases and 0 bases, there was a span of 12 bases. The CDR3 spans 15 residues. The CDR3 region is CATSTDGQMNTEAFF. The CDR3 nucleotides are TGTGCCACCAGCACGGACGGACAGATGAACACTGAAGCTTTCTTT.

The CDR3 loop reads CATSDNYGYTF. The CDR3 DNA reads as TGTGCCACCAGTGATAACTATGGCTACACCTTC. The chain recombines TRBV24-1 with TRBJ1-2; D gene unclear. Germline V gene data show CDR1 as KGHDR and CDR2 as SFDVKD. The CDR3 runs 11 residues. The germline V and J ends were trimmed by 3 bases and 2 bases, with 0 bases remaining between them.

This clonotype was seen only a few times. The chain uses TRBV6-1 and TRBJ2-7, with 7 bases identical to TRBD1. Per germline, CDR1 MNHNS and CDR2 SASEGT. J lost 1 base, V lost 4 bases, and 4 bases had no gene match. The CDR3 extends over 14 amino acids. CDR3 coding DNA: TGTGCCAGCAGTGGGGACAGCCAATCCTACGAGCAGTACGTC. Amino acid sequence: CASSGDSQSYEQYV.

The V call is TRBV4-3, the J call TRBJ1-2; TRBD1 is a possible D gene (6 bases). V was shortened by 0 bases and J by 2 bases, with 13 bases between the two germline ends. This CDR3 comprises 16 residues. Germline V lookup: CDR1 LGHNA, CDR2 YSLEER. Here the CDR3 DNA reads TGCGCCAGCAGCCAAGATCCCCGGACAGTAAACTATGGCTACACCTTC. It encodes CASSQDPRTVNYGYTF.

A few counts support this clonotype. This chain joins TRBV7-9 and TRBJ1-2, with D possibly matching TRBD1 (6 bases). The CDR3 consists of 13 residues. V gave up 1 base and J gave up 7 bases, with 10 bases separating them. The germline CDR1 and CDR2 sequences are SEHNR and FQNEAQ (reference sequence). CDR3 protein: CASSLGDIGGYTF. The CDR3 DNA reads TGTGCCAGCAGCTTAGGGGACATCGGTGGCTACACCTTC.

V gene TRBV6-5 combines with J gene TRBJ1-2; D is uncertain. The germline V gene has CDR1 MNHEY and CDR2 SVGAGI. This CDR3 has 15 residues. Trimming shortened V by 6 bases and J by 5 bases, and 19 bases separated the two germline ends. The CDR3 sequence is CASSTAPRMGYGYTF. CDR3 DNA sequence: TGTGCCAGCAGCACCGCGCCTCGAATGGGTTATGGCTACACCTTC.

CDR3 DNA sequence: TGTGCCACCAGTGATTGGGGGGAGATTCAGTACTTC. Translation: CATSDWGEIQYF. This sequence joins TRBV24-1 and TRBJ2-4; a weak D match, TRBD2 (6 bases). Trimming took off 2 bases at V and 10 bases at J, with 8 bases between the two ends. CDR1 and CDR2 (germline): KGHDR, SFDVKD. This CDR3 has 12 residues.

DNA of the CDR3: TGTGCCAGCAGCCTAATAGCGGGAGAACAAAACATTCAGTACTTC. Its translation: CASSLIAGEQNIQYF. This sequence joins TRBV14 and TRBJ2-4, with 9 positions matching TRBD2. Germline-derived CDR1 and CDR2 are SGHDN and FVKESK. CDR3 length: 15 amino acids. Unmatched junction bases numbered 6, after V lost 4 bases and J lost 5 bases. Full variable domain (remainder filled in from reference TRBV14 and TRBJ2-4): EAGVTQFPSHSVIEKGQTVTLRCDPISGHDNLYWYRRVMGKEIKFLLHFVKESKQDESGMPNNRFLAERTGGTYSTLKVQPAELEDSGVYFCASSLIAGEQNIQYFGAGTRLSVL.

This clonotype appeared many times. The CDR3 loop reads CSAPMSSGANVLTF. DNA of the CDR3: TGCAGTGCTCCAATGAGCTCTGGGGCCAACGTCCTGACTTTC. The V gene is TRBV20-1, the J gene TRBJ2-6; D not certain. The CDR3 is made up of 14 amino acids. Trimming cost V 5 bases and J 0 bases, with 8 bases left between them. Germline V CDR1 and CDR2: DFQATT, SNEGSKA (reference sequence).

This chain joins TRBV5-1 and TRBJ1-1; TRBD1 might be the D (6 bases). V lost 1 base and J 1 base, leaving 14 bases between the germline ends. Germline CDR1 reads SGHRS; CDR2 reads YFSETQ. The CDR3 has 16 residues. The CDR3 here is CASSLFTGGENTEAFF. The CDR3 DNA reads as TGCGCCAGCAGCTTGTTTACCGGGGGCGAGAACACTGAAGCTTTCTTT. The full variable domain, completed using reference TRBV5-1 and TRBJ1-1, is KAGVTQTPRYLIKTRGQQVTLSCSPISGHRSVSWYQQTPGQGLQFLFEYFSETQRNKGNFPGRFSGRQFSNSRSEMNVSTLELGDSALYLCASSLFTGGENTEAFFGQGTRLTVV.

The CDR3 DNA sequence: TGTGCCAGCAGCCCCCGGGACAGGGACCTATTTGGGGGGCAGTTCTTC. Amino acid sequence: CASSPRDRDLFGGQFF. This sequence joins TRBV7-9 and TRBJ2-1; 9 bases line up with TRBD1. The CDR3 contains 16 residues. V was pared by 5 bases and J by 12 bases, with 17 bases of the junction left unmatched. From germline, CDR1 is SEHNR and CDR2 FQNEAQ (reference sequence).